The 19 T cell receptor beta chains in this list originate from one sample, sequenced in a study of spatial heterogeneity in lung cancer. Regarding the study as a whole: Tracking of tumor mutation counts was seen in expanded intratumoral alpha and beta TCR counts.

Their antigens remain unidentified. TCRdb reprocessed the 5' RACE reads via MiXCR and lists one record per CDR3 protein. The data contain around 12,000 distinct CDR3 sequences, around 3.1% of them seen just once; the ten biggest clones take up roughly 16%. The time point was: sample taken at primary tumor resection. The material was lung tumor tissue, obtained at surgery. The receptors were gathered from a male donor with early-stage non-small cell lung cancer.

This clonotype showed up many times. V and J are TRBV5-1 and TRBJ2-5, with D uncertain. The CDR3 runs 13 residues. V shed 0 bases and J shed 0 bases, with 3 bases lying between them. The germline gives CDR1 SGHRS, CDR2 YFSETQ. CDR3 DNA: TGCGCCAGCAGCTTGGCCTACCAAGAGACCCAGTACTTC. Amino acid sequence: CASSLAYQETQYF.

This clonotype has ten or more counts. DNA for the CDR3: TGTGCCACCGAAAGTGGCGGGATTAGGGGTGAGCAGTTCTTC. This translates into CATESGGIRGEQFF. V usage is TRBV6-2 or TRBV6-3 and J usage is TRBJ2-1; D perhaps matches TRBD2 (6 bases). Trimming removed 10 bases at V and 9 bases at J, with 22 bases between. This CDR3 contains 14 residues. Germline loops: CDR1 MNHEY, CDR2 SVGEGT.

This clonotype was seen more than once but under ten times. This could be a read error, since a much larger clone is one nucleotide away. The chain has TRBV12-3 or TRBV12-4 and TRBJ1-5, with D hard to call. CDR3 length equals 13 residues. The CDR3 sequence is CASSSLDDQAQHF. The CDR3, as DNA: TGTGCCAGCAGTTCTCTGGACGATCAGGCCCAGCATTTT.

This clonotype was seen repeatedly, ten times or more. This sequence joins TRBV5-1 and TRBJ2-2, with a tentative D call TRBD1 (6 bases). V was shortened by 0 bases and J by 11 bases, with 11 bases between the two germline ends. The germline gives CDR1 SGHRS, CDR2 YFSETQ. This CDR3 contains 13 residues. CDR3 sequence (DNA): TGCGCCAGCAGCTTGGACAGGGTCGGAGAGCTGTTTTTT. This encodes CASSLDRVGELFF.

This clonotype is deemed medium-sized. The chain couples TRBV11-3 to TRBJ2-7; TRBD2 aligns across 11 bases. V shed 6 bases, J shed 3 bases, and the junction held 4 bases outside the gene matches. In germline, CDR1 is SGHNT, CDR2 YENEEA. This CDR3 has 14 amino acids. This CDR3 is CASRGTSGLYEQYF. For the CDR3, the DNA is TGTGCCAGCAGGGGGACTAGCGGTCTCTACGAGCAGTACTTC.

This clonotype came up many times. The J gene is TRBJ1-6, the V gene TRBV30; 8 bases agree with TRBD1. Looked up from germline, CDR1 is GTSNPN and CDR2 is SVGIG (reference sequence). With 2 bases clipped from V and 9 bases from J, the junction kept 9 bases outside the gene matches. The CDR3 length is 15 residues. This CDR3 reads CAWSTDGTGGSPLHF. The CDR3 nucleotides read TGTGCCTGGAGTACCGACGGGACAGGCGGTTCACCCCTCCACTTT.

This clonotype was counted ten times or more. V gene TRBV6-2 or TRBV6-3 combines with J gene TRBJ2-2; D might be TRBD1 (5 bases). V gave up 0 bases and J gave up 1 base, with 12 bases separating them. Germline loops: CDR1 MNHEY, CDR2 SVGEGT. There are 17 residues in the CDR3. CDR3 sequence reads: CASSYSIQQGNTGELFF. DNA of the CDR3: TGTGCCAGCAGTTACTCGATTCAGCAGGGGAACACCGGGGAGCTGTTTTTT.

The table lists this clonotype with many counts. The chain joins TRBV19 to TRBJ2-1, with D unclear. The V and J ends lost 7 bases and 4 bases respectively, with 11 bases between them. The CDR3 has 13 amino acids. The germline V gene has CDR1 LNHDA and CDR2 SQIVND (reference sequence). The CDR3 region has the DNA TGTGCCAGTATGGAGCCTCCATACAATGAGCAGTTCTTC. This sequence encodes CASMEPPYNEQFF.

This clonotype was observed many times. In DNA form, the CDR3 reads TGCGCCAGCAGCCAAGTAGCGGGGCACTCCTACGAGCAGTACTTC. Its protein product is CASSQVAGHSYEQYF. The chain carries TRBV4-3 and TRBJ2-7, with 8 bases matching TRBD2. The V gene's germline CDR1 is LGHNA and CDR2 YSLEER. V dropped 1 base and J dropped 0; count of bases not matched to a gene: 2. The CDR3 totals 15 residues.

The chain combines TRBV28 with TRBJ2-2; the match to TRBD2 covers 8 bases. The CDR3 is 15 amino acids. Trimming at V came to 3 bases and at J to 6 bases, leaving 6 bases not matched to a gene. Germline V gives CDR1 MDHEN, CDR2 SYDVKM. CDR3 sequence reads: CASSFNGGAAGELFF. DNA for the CDR3: TGTGCCAGCAGTTTCAACGGGGGGGCCGCCGGGGAGCTGTTTTTT.

This clonotype ranks as medium-sized (0.01 to 0.1%). The chain carries TRBV20-1 and TRBJ2-1, with D uncertain. V was cut by 1 base and J by 5 bases, with 9 bases left in between. This CDR3 comprises 13 residues. Germline V CDR1 and CDR2: DFQATT, SNEGSKA (reference sequence). CDR3 region: CSARVRPNNEQFF. Written as DNA, the CDR3 is TGCAGTGCTAGAGTTCGACCCAACAATGAGCAGTTCTTC.

Relative to its sample, this clonotype is medium-sized. The chain carries TRBV10-1 and TRBJ1-1; D unresolved. This CDR3 contains 13 residues. CDR1 and CDR2 (germline): WNHNN, SYGVQD (reference sequence). Trimming removed 6 bases at V and 7 bases at J, with 15 bases between. The CDR3 spells CASSLNSGLEAFF. The CDR3 bases are TGCGCCAGCAGCCTTAACTCCGGCCTTGAAGCTTTCTTT.

This clonotype was seen ten or more times. The gene calls are TRBV7-2 and TRBJ1-4, with TRBD1 matching 8 bases. The germline V gene has CDR1 SGHTA and CDR2 FQGNSA. V trimming: 6 bases; J trimming: 7 bases; junction bases outside the gene matches: 4. CDR3 length equals 13 residues. DNA for the CDR3: TGTGCCAGCAGGAACGACAGGGGTGAAAAACTGTTTTTT. Translation: CASRNDRGEKLFF.

The V call is TRBV5-1, the J call TRBJ2-5; weak D call: TRBD1 (6 bases). V gave up 0 bases and J gave up 7 bases, with 13 bases separating them. This CDR3 comprises 14 residues. CDR1 is SGHRS, CDR2 YFSETQ, per germline. CDR3: CASSLDSRGGTQYF. The CDR3 bases are TGCGCCAGCAGCTTGGATAGTCGAGGGGGGACCCAGTACTTC.

This clonotype was detected many times. This chain joins TRBV11-3 and TRBJ1-2; 10 positions agree with TRBD1. Losses at the gene ends were 4 bases for V and 8 bases for J; bases not matched to a gene: 10. In germline, CDR1 is SGHNT, CDR2 YENEEA. The CDR3 loop spans 15 amino acids. This chain's CDR3 is CASSSGTGVLEGYTF. The CDR3 bases are TGTGCCAGCAGCTCCGGGACAGGGGTTTTAGAAGGCTACACCTTC. Full variable domain (outside the CDR3, taken from reference TRBV11-3 and TRBJ1-2): EAGVVQSPRYKIIEKKQPVAFWCNPISGHNTLYWYLQNLGQGPELLIRYENEEAVDDSQLPKDRFSAERLKGVDSTLKIQPAELGDSAVYLCASSSGTGVLEGYTFGSGTRLTVV.

This clonotype was picked up many times. The chain is built from TRBV28 and TRBJ1-4; D is unresolved. Germline CDR1 is MDHEN and CDR2 is SYDVKM. This CDR3 has 16 residues. Trimming removed 1 base at V and 0 bases at J, with 9 bases between. CDR3 nucleotides: TGTGCCAGCAGTTTATTGGGCGGAACAACTAATGAAAAACTGTTTTTT. It is translated as CASSLLGGTTNEKLFF.

This clonotype appeared many times. The chain employs TRBV7-9 and TRBJ1-5, with TRBD1 matching 8 bases. The CDR3 is 15 amino acids. V dropped 5 bases and J dropped 6; count of bases not matched to a gene: 9. CDR1 and CDR2 (germline): SEHNR, FQNEAQ (reference sequence). As DNA, the CDR3 is TGTGCCAGCAGCAACACAGGGGGAGGGGGTCAGCCCCAGCATTTT. This gives the protein CASSNTGGGGQPQHF.

Ten or more counts support this clonotype. The chain recombines TRBV28 with TRBJ1-5; TRBD1 might be the D (6 bases). Looked up from germline, CDR1 is MDHEN and CDR2 is SYDVKM. The V and J ends lost 6 bases and 4 bases respectively, with 13 bases between them. This CDR3 spans 14 amino acids. CDR3 sequence: CASRKGGSNQPQHF. Here the CDR3 DNA reads TGTGCCAGCAGAAAAGGGGGTTCGAATCAGCCCCAGCATTTT.

Regarding this clonotype: Since a much larger clone is just one base distant, this may be a read error. The V and J genes are TRBV28 and TRBJ1-2; D unclear. V lost 0 bases and J lost 4, with 12 bases in between. Germline CDR1 is MDHEN and CDR2 is SYDVKM. The CDR3 has 15 amino acids. The CDR3 DNA reads as TGTGCCAGCAGTTTATGGTCCGCATGGGGCTATGGCTACACCTTC. As protein: CASSLWSAWGYGYTF.